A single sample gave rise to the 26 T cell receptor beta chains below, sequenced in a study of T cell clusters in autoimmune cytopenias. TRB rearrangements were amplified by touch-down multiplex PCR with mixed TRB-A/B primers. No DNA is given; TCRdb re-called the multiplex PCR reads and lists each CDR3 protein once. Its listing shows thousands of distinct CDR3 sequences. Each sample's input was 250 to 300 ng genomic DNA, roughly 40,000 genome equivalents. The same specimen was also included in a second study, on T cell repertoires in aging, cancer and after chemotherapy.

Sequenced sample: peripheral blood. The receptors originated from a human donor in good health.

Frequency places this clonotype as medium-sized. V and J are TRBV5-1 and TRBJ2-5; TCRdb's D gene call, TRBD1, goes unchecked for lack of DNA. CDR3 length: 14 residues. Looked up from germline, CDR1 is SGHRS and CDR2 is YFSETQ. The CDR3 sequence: CASSPDRGGETQYF. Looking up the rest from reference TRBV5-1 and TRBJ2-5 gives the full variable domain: KAGVTQTPRYLIKTRGQQVTLSCSPISGHRSVSWYQQTPGQGLQFLFEYFSETQRNKGNFPGRFSGRQFSNSRSEMNVSTLELGDSALYLCASSPDRGGETQYFGPGTRLLVL.

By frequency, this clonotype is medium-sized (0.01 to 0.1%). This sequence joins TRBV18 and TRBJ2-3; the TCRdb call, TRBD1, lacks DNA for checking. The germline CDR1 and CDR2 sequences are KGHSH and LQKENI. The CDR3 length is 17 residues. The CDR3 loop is CASSPGRGPASTDTQYF.

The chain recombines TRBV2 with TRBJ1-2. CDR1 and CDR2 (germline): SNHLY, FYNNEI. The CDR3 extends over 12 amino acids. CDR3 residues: CASSGVLGGYTF. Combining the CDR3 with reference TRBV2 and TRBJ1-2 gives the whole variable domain EPEVTQTPSHQVTQMGQEVILRCVPISNHLYFYWYRQILGQKVEFLVSFYNNEISEKSEIFDDQFSVERPDGSNFTLKIRSTKLEDSAMYFCASSGVLGGYTFGSGTRLTVV.

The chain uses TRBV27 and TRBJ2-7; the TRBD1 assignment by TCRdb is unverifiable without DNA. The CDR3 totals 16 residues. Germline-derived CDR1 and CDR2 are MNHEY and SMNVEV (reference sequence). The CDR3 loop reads CAITGTGGSGSSEQYF.

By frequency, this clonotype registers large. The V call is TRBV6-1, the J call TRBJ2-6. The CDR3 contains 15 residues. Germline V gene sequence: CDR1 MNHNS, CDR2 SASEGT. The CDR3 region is CASRLGISGANVLTF.

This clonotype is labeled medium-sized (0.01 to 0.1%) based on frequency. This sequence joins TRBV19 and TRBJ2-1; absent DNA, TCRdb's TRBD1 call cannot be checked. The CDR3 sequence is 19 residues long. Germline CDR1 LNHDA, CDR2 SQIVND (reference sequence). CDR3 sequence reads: CASSKEGELGQVFGNEQFF.

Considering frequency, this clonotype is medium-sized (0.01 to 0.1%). CDR3 residues: CATSDLRTGGTGELFF. The chain employs TRBV24-1 and TRBJ2-2; TCRdb's D call, TRBD1, is unchecked because there is no DNA. Germline V gene sequence: CDR1 KGHDR, CDR2 SFDVKD. The CDR3 spans 16 residues.

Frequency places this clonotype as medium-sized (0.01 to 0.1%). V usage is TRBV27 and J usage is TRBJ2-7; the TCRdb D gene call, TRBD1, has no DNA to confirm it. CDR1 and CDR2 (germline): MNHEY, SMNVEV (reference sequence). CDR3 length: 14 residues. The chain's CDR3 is CASSIQGGSYEQYF.

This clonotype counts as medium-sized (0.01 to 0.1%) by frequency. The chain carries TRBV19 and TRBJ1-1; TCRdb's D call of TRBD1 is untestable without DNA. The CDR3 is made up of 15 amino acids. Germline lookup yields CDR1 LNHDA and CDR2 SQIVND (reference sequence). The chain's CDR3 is CASSTQTPRPGGTFF. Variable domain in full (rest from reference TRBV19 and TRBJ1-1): DGGITQSPKYLFRKEGQNVTLSCEQNLNHDAMYWYRQDPGQGLRLIYYSQIVNDFQKGDIAEGYSVSREKKESFPLTVTSAQKNPTAFYLCASSTQTPRPGGTFFGQGTRLTVV.

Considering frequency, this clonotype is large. CDR3 sequence reads: CSVEGEGTIVGYTF. This sequence joins TRBV29-1 and TRBJ1-2. The CDR3 is 14 amino acids. Germline V CDR1 and CDR2: SQVTM, ANQGSEA. The whole variable domain, remainder taken from reference TRBV29-1 and TRBJ1-2, is SAVISQKPSRDICQRGTSLTIQCQVDSQVTMMFWYRQQPGQSLTLIATANQGSEATYESGFVIDKFPISRPNLTFSTLTVSNMSPEDSSIYLCSVEGEGTIVGYTFGSGTRLTVV.

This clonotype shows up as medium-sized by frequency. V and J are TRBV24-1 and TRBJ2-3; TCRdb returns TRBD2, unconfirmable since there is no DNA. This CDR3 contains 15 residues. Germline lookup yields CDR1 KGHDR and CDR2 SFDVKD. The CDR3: CATSEWQGEGDTQYF.

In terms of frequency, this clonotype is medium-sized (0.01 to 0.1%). This CDR3 is CASSWTKNTEAFF. The chain couples TRBV27 to TRBJ1-1; TCRdb outputs TRBD1, but without DNA this stays unchecked. In germline, CDR1 is MNHEY, CDR2 SMNVEV (reference sequence). CDR3 length: 13 residues.

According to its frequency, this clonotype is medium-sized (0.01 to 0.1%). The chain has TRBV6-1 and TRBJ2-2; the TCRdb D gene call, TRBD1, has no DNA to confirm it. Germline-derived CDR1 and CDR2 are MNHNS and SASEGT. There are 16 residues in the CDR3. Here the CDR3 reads CASSPLTGVVTGELFF.

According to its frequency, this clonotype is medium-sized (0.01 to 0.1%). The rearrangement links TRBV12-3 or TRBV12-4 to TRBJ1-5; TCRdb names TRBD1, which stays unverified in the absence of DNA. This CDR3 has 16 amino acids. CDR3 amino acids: CASSLSYGQDNQPQHF.

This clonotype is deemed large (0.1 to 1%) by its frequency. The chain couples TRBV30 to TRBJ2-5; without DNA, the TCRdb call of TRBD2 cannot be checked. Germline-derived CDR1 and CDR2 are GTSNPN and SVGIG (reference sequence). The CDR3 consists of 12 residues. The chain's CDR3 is CAWKGWQETQYF.

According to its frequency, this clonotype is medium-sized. The CDR3 region is CASSLAGGRAADTQYF. The chain employs TRBV5-6 and TRBJ2-3; the TCRdb call, TRBD2, lacks DNA for checking. The CDR3 runs 16 residues. The germline V gene has CDR1 SGHDT and CDR2 YYEEEE.

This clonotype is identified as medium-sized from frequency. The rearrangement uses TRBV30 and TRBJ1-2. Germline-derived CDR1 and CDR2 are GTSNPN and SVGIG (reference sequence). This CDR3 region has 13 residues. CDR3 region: CAWSVLGLGGYTF.

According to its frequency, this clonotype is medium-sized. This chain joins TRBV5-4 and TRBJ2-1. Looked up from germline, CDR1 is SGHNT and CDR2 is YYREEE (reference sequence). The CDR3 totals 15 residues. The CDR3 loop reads CASVSEKGSYNEQFF.

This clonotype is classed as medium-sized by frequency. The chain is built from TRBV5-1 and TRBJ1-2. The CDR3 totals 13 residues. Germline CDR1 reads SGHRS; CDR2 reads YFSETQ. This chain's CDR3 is CASSLTQGYGYTF.

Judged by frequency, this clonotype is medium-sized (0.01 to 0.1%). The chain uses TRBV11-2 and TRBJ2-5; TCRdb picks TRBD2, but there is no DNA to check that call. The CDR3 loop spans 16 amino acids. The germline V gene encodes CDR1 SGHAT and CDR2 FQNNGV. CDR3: CASSNPPAGGRETQYF.

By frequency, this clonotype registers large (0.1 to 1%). CDR3 loop: CASSLSRDRGSPLHF. The chain combines TRBV5-4 with TRBJ1-6; the TRBD1 assignment by TCRdb is unverifiable without DNA. Germline V CDR1 and CDR2: SGHNT, YYREEE (reference sequence). This CDR3 region has 15 residues.

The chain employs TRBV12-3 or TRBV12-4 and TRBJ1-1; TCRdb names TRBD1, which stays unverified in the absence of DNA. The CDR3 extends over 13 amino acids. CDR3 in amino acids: CASSPTGYTEAFF.

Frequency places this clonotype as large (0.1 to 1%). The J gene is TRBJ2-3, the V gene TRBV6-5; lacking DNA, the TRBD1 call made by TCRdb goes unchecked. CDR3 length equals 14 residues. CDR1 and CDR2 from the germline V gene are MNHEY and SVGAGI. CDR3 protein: CASRRTGGADTQYF.

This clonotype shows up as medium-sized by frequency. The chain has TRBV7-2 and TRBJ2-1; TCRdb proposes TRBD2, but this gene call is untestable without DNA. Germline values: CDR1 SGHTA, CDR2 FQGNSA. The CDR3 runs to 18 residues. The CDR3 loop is CASSYPRGGLASYNEQFF.

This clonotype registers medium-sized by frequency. CDR3 in amino acids: CASTPLPGLESNEQFF. The chain carries TRBV5-1 and TRBJ2-1; TCRdb's D call, TRBD2, is unchecked because there is no DNA. The CDR3 covers 16 residues. Germline values: CDR1 SGHRS, CDR2 YFSETQ.

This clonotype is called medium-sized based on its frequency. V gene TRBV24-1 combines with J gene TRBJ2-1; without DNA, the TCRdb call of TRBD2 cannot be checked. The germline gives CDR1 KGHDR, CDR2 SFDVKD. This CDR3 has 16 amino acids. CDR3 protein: CATSSRAGINYNEQFF.